These T cell receptor beta chains were read from a single sample in a study of circulating and synovial CD4+ cells in juvenile arthritis. Sequenced by immunoSEQ multiplex PCR; TCRdb stores in-frame clones only, minus some. The profile covers around 32,000 clones, with roughly 95% appearing a single time and roughly 3.1% taken by the ten largest. Material: CD4+ T cells from blood. The receptors here all came from a human donor with juvenile idiopathic arthritis. Both conserved end residues are part of each CDR3. The D gene is left open where the match is weak. Clone sizes are given selectively: once, few, many, or a class where the clone is expanded.

TRBV7-3	.	TRBD1	TRBJ2-7	CASSLTADRAYEQYF	TGTGCCAGCAGCTTAACGGCGGACAGGGCCTACGAGCAGTACTTC
TRBV7-9	.	.	TRBJ1-5	CASSLGQGYQPQHF	TGTGCCAGCAGCTTAGGGCAGGGTTATCAGCCCCAGCATTTT
TRBV2	.	.	TRBJ2-5	CASTRWGEETQYF	TGTGCCAGCACCCGGTGGGGGGAGGAGACCCAGTACTTC
TRBV29-1	.	.	TRBJ2-3	CSPLPMTDTQYF	TGCAGCCCCTTACCTATGACAGATACGCAGTATTTT
TRBV2	once	TRBD2	TRBJ2-5	CASRKGLADQETQYF	TGTGCCAGCAGAAAGGGACTAGCAGACCAAGAGACCCAGTACTTC
TRBV7-2	.	TRBD1	TRBJ2-1	CASSPGRTGQDEQFF	TGTGCCAGCAGCCCCGGACGGACAGGGCAGGATGAGCAGTTCTTC
TRBV19	.	TRBD1	TRBJ1-1	CASSPRLQGDTEAFF	TGTGCCAGTAGCCCGAGGCTACAGGGGGACACTGAAGCTTTCTTT
TRBV10-2	.	.	TRBJ1-2	CASGRRNYGYTF	TGCGCCAGCGGCCGTCGAAACTATGGCTACACCTTC
TRBV30	.	.	TRBJ1-6	CAWRWITEQIINSPLHF	TGTGCCTGGAGGTGGATAACGGAACAGATTATTAATTCCCCCCTCCACTTT
TRBV4-1	.	TRBD1	TRBJ2-7	CASSFPGQGKNPYEQYF	TGCGCCAGCAGCTTTCCCGGACAGGGAAAAAATCCCTACGAGCAGTACTTC
TRBV27	.	.	TRBJ1-2	CASSFLAGDGYTF	TGTGCCAGCAGTTTTCTGGCAGGGGACGGCTACACCTTC
TRBV9	.	.	TRBJ2-3	CASSVGIRGTDKSQYF	TGTGCCAGCAGCGTAGGTATTAGGGGGACGGATAAATCGCAGTATTTT
TRBV7-3	.	.	TRBJ2-1	CASSPRQLADEQFF	TGTGCCAGCAGCCCCAGGCAACTAGCTGATGAGCAGTTCTTC
TRBV13	.	TRBD1	TRBJ1-2	CASSPRQGQELNGYTF	TGTGCCAGCAGCCCCCGACAGGGCCAGGAATTAAATGGCTACACCTTC
TRBV5-5	.	.	TRBJ2-1	CASSLEGTSSYNEQFF	TGTGCCAGCAGCTTGGAGGGGACAAGCTCCTACAATGAGCAGTTCTTC
TRBV4-1	.	.	TRBJ2-7	CASSLISGQAVEQYF	TGCGCCAGCAGCCTCATCAGCGGGCAAGCTGTAGAGCAGTACTTC
TRBV18	.	TRBD2	TRBJ2-1	CASSPRTSRYNEQFF	TGTGCCAGCTCACCAAGGACTAGCAGGTACAATGAGCAGTTCTTC
TRBV6-6	.	.	TRBJ1-3	CASSPTGISGNTIYF	TGTGCCAGCAGTCCCACAGGGATCTCTGGAAACACCATATATTTT
TRBV15	.	.	TRBJ2-2	CATSRVAGEPGELFF	TGTGCCACCAGCAGAGTCGCAGGGGAACCCGGGGAGCTGTTTTTT
TRBV30	.	TRBD2	TRBJ2-1	CAWSPKRGVYNEQFF	TGTGCCTGGAGTCCTAAGCGGGGAGTGTACAATGAGCAGTTCTTC
TRBV21-1	.	.	TRBJ2-1	CASLQGTSDPRGNTHEQFF	TGTGCCAGCCTTCAGGGGACTAGCGACCCACGGGGCAATACCCATGAGCAGTTCTTC
TRBV18	few	.	TRBJ1-2	CASSPSDSRLYTF	TGTGCCAGCTCACCTTCGGACAGTCGATTATACACCTTC
TRBV19	.	TRBD1	TRBJ1-5	CASSTSGTGLINQPQHF	TGTGCCAGTAGTACCTCCGGGACAGGGCTGATCAATCAGCCCCAGCATTTT
TRBV21-1	.	.	TRBJ2-1	CASSKAFGQGYNEQFF	TGTGCCAGCAGCAAAGCATTCGGACAGGGGTATAATGAGCAGTTCTTC
TRBV6-5	.	TRBD1	TRBJ1-2	CASSYGVSGGNTF	TGTGCCAGCAGTTACGGTGTCTCAGGGGGTAACACCTTC
TRBV10-1	.	.	TRBJ2-7	CASTQGWYEQYF	TGCGCCAGCACTCAGGGATGGTACGAGCAGTACTTC